This TCR beta chain appears in the sequencing data of a study of response to subunit inactivated influenza vaccine. This clonotype was detected many times. Its antigen is undetermined. TCRdb called the RT-PCR reads again in MiXCR, with one record for every CDR3 protein. The sample holds roughly 170,000 distinct CDR3 sequences, around 9% seen once. The CDR3 loop spans 16 amino acids. Trimming removed 0 bases from V and 4 bases from J; junction bases left unmatched: 6. Germline loops: CDR1 SGHAT, CDR2 FQNNGV. General study results and limits: Authors suggested few new T cells are recruited by each seasonal influenza vaccination.

The source of this sequence is a man aged 50 to 60 who received an inactivated influenza vaccine. The sequences come from non-naive T cells sorted from PBMCs, collected on the day of vaccination. This chain links TRBV11-2 with TRBJ2-7, with 10 bases matching TRBD2. In DNA form, the CDR3 reads TGTGCCAGCAGCTTAGAGGCGACTAGCGGGCCTTACGAGCAGTACTTC. This translates into CASSLEATSGPYEQYF.